These T cell receptor beta chains were read from a single sample in a study of control samples from healthy donors and cancer patients. Sequenced by immunoSEQ multiplex PCR; TCRdb stores in-frame clones only, minus some. The sample shows 130,000 to 150,000 clones, roughly 94% of them seen only once. The material sequenced was PBMCs. These TCRs come from a man aged 60 to 75 with colorectal cancer. The CDR3 runs from the conserved cysteine through the conserved F or W. A D gene is named only where the DNA matches it firmly. Size is stated for part of the rows, as once, few or many counts, or as a class when the clone is expanded.

clone_size	v_call	d_call	j_call	cdr3_nt	cdr3_aa
NA	TRBV5-6	NA	TRBJ2-6	TGTGCCAGCATAGTATCTGGGGCCAACGTCCTGACTTTC	CASIVSGANVLTF
NA	TRBV3-1/TRBV3-2	NA	TRBJ2-3	TGTGCCAGCAGCCAGCGGGGTAGCACAGATACGCAGTATTTT	CASSQRGSTDTQYF
NA	TRBV6-2/TRBV6-3	TRBD2	TRBJ2-7	TGTGCCAGCAGTTACTCCGGGACTAGCCAAATCTACGAGCAGTACTTC	CASSYSGTSQIYEQYF
once	TRBV4-2	NA	TRBJ1-2	TGTGCCAGCAGCCAAGATAGGGGGGGGCTACACTATGGCTACACCTTC	CASSQDRGGLHYGYTF
NA	TRBV13	TRBD1	TRBJ2-1	TGTGCCAGCAGCTTACTACAGGGGGCAAGTGAGCAGTTCTTC	CASSLLQGASEQFF
NA	TRBV7-8	NA	TRBJ1-1	TGTGCCAGCAGCTCGCAGGGGAACACTGAAGCTTTCTTT	CASSSQGNTEAFF
NA	TRBV18	NA	TRBJ1-5	TGTGCCAGCTCACCAGGGAGGGATCAGCCCCAGCATTTT	CASSPGRDQPQHF
NA	TRBV5-1	NA	TRBJ1-2	TGCGCCAGCAGCCCGGACAACAACTATGGCTACACCTTC	CASSPDNNYGYTF
NA	TRBV5-8	NA	TRBJ1-5	TGTGCCAGCAGCTTGGACCCCAGGGATTATAGCAATCAGCCCCAGCATTTT	CASSLDPRDYSNQPQHF
NA	TRBV9	NA	TRBJ2-6	TGTGCCAGCAGCCCTCGACCGATATCCAACTCTGGGGCCAACGTCCTGACTTTC	CASSPRPISNSGANVLTF